One sample yielded the 9 T cell receptor beta chains listed below, sequenced in a study of T-cell memory formation after mild COVID-19. In TCRdb, the 5' RACE reads were re-called with MiXCR into one record per CDR3 protein. The data hold around 200,000 distinct CDR3 sequences, with under 20% observed a single time. Material for sequencing was PBMCs or a T cell subset sorted from them (not recorded which). The receptors shown here come from a man aged 18 to 30 who had mild COVID-19 (a few samples of this study predate the infection). Cell type and time point are not known.

This clonotype was found many times. The chain has TRBV5-1 and TRBJ2-3; D tentatively reads TRBD1 or TRBD2 (5 bases each). V dropped 4 bases and J dropped 5 bases, with 11 bases sitting between them. The CDR3 is made up of 13 amino acids. In germline, CDR1 is SGHRS, CDR2 YFSETQ. The CDR3 sequence: CASSTPRGDTQYF. Here the CDR3 DNA reads TGCGCCAGCAGCACTCCGAGGGGAGATACGCAGTATTTT.

The chain uses TRBV28 and TRBJ2-7; TRBD2 aligns across 8 bases. CDR1 MDHEN and CDR2 SYDVKM come from the germline V gene. V gave up 8 bases and J gave up 0 bases; unmatched junction bases: 12. The CDR3 extends over 16 amino acids. This chain's CDR3 is CASGPYAAGDSYEQYV. The DNA of the CDR3 is TGTGCCAGCGGACCCTATGCAGCGGGGGACTCCTACGAGCAGTACGTC.

This clonotype was seen a few times. The rearrangement links TRBV5-1 to TRBJ1-2; 9 nucleotides agree with TRBD1. Trimming at V came to 4 bases and at J to 8 bases, leaving 6 bases not matched to a gene. The germline V gene has CDR1 SGHRS and CDR2 YFSETQ. The CDR3 sequence is 13 residues long. The CDR3 DNA sequence: TGCGCCAGCAGCCTACAGGGGGCGCGGGGCTACACCTTC. Protein product: CASSLQGARGYTF.

There are a few counts of this clonotype. The rearrangement links TRBV9 to TRBJ2-5; 8 bases map to TRBD2. The V segment lost 0 bases and the J segment 1 base; nucleotides outside the gene matches: 8. This CDR3 spans 17 amino acids. The germline CDR1 and CDR2 sequences are SGDLS and YYNGEE. CDR3 sequence reads: CASSVAPSGGFQETQYF. The CDR3 DNA sequence: TGTGCCAGCAGCGTAGCTCCAAGCGGGGGTTTCCAAGAGACCCAGTACTTC. Using reference TRBV9 and TRBJ2-5 for the parts outside the CDR3, the full variable domain is DSGVTQTPKHLITATGQRVTLRCSPRSGDLSVYWYQQSLDQGLQFLIQYYNGEERAKGNILERFSAQQFPDLHSELNLSSLELGDSALYFCASSVAPSGGFQETQYFGPGTRLLVL.

This chain uses TRBV20-1 with TRBJ2-2; TRBD1 aligns across 9 bases. J gave up 3 bases and V 1 base, and 9 bases lay outside the gene matches. From germline, CDR1 is DFQATT and CDR2 SNEGSKA (reference sequence). CDR3 length: 17 amino acids. CDR3 DNA sequence: TGCAGTGCTAGAGGACCACCGGGACAGGGATACACCGGGGAGCTGTTTTTT. Translated, it gives CSARGPPGQGYTGELFF.

This clonotype was recorded only once. The chain employs TRBV19 and TRBJ1-5, with 8 bases that match TRBD1. This CDR3 comprises 14 residues. Unmatched junction bases numbered 5, after V lost 10 bases and J lost 0 bases. CDR1 is LNHDA, CDR2 SQIVND, per germline (reference sequence). The CDR3 protein is CATDRGASNQPQHF. DNA of the CDR3: TGTGCCACCGACAGGGGCGCTAGCAATCAGCCCCAGCATTTT. Supplemented by reference TRBV19 and TRBJ1-5, the full variable domain reads DGGITQSPKYLFRKEGQNVTLSCEQNLNHDAMYWYRQDPGQGLRLIYYSQIVNDFQKGDIAEGYSVSREKKESFPLTVTSAQKNPTAFYLCATDRGASNQPQHFGDGTRLSIL.

This clonotype was picked up a small number of times. The CDR3 spells CASSMVGPPVAYF. The CDR3 bases are TGTGCCAGTAGTATGGTAGGACCCCCTGTTGCGTATTTT. V usage is TRBV19 and J usage is TRBJ2-3; D is uncertain. This CDR3 spans 13 amino acids. Per the germline V gene, CDR1 is LNHDA and CDR2 is SQIVND (reference sequence). The V end was cut by 3 bases, the J end by 14 bases, with 18 bases between.

This clonotype was picked up a small number of times. The chain combines TRBV21-1 with TRBJ2-7. TRBV21-1 is given as a pseudogene. The CDR3 length is 12 residues. CDR3 coding DNA: TGTGCCAGCAGCAAAGCTACCTACGAGCAGTACGTC. Translation gives CASSKATYEQYV.

The rearrangement uses TRBV10-3 and TRBJ1-5; D gene unclear. Germline CDR1 and CDR2: ENHRY and SYGVKD. The CDR3 has 14 amino acids. V was trimmed by 4 bases and J by 9 bases, leaving 16 bases between them. The CDR3 nucleotides read TGTGCCATCAGTGTGGGCCTGGCGGATGGGCCCCAGCATTTT. Residues: CAISVGLADGPQHF.